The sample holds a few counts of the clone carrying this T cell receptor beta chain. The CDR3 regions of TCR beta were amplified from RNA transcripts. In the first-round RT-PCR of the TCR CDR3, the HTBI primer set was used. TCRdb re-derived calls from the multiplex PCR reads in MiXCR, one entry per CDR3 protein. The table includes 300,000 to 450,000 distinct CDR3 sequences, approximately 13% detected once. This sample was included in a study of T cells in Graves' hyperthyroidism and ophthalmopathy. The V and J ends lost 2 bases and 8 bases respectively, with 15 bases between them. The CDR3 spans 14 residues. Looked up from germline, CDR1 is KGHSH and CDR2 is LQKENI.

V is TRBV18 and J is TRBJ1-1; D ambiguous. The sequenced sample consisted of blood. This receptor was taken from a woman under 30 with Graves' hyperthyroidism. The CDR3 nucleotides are TGTGCCAGCTCACCAGGGCGTGCCCAACCCGAAGCTTTCTTT. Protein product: CASSPGRAQPEAFF.